Listed here is a single T cell receptor (beta chain). The antigen is not known. This sample stems from a study of T cell responses to AZD1222 COVID-19 vaccine. Study observations and caveats: An increase in Spike-specific TCR breadth and depth was observed after two AZD1222 doses. Across spike, vaccine-associated CD4 TCRs were found, dominant at 160-218 and 743-854. Recipients of AZD1222 seropositive at baseline numbered only 6 or 7.

The ends were cut back, 0 bases at V and 7 bases at J, with 9 bases in the middle. The CDR3 has 13 amino acids. Germline CDR1 LNHDA, CDR2 SQIVND (reference sequence). TCRdb's table, derived via immunoSEQ multiplex PCR, lists solely in-frame clones and lacks some. This table has approximately 140,000 clones, around 91% appearing once. This receptor was identified in an adult who received the AZD1222 COVID-19 vaccine. Sample: peripheral blood, taken 28 days after the second AZD1222 dose. This rearrangement joins TRBV19 to TRBJ1-1; tentatively, D is TRBD1 (6 bases). The CDR3 here is CASSIEGGFEAFF. The CDR3 bases are TGTGCCAGTAGTATAGAAGGGGGTTTTGAAGCTTTCTTT.